Each of the 3 T cell receptor beta chains below was sequenced from the same sample in a study of CXCR3-negative and CXCR3-positive naive CD8 T cells. 5' RACE that incorporated UMI labels was used to prepare the TRB cDNA libraries. TCRdb reprocessed the 5' RACE reads, keeping one entry per CDR3 protein, no DNA. The sample includes over 35,000 distinct CDR3 sequences. Material for sequencing was naive CXCR3- CD8+ T cells from blood. Documented subset: CD45RO-CCR7+CD27+CD95- naive CD8+ T cells lacking CXCR3 (TNR3-). The receptors derive from a human donor in good health. Some clones in this sample may be carry-over from other donors' samples.

The V call is TRBV28, the J call TRBJ2-7; TCRdb picks TRBD1, but there is no DNA to check that call. CDR3 length equals 14 residues. Germline CDR1 and CDR2: MDHEN and SYDVKM. CDR3: CARGATVSSYEQYF.

CDR3 sequence reads: CASSAYRGLEAFF. This chain connects TRBV10-1 to TRBJ1-1; the TRBD1 assignment by TCRdb is unverifiable without DNA. In germline, CDR1 is WNHNN, CDR2 SYGVQD (reference sequence). The CDR3 spans 13 residues.

This rearrangement joins TRBV5-1 to TRBJ2-7; without DNA, the TCRdb call of TRBD1 cannot be checked. From germline, CDR1 is SGHRS and CDR2 YFSETQ. This CDR3 is built from 17 residues. CDR3 sequence reads: CASSFRAGTELSYEQYF.